These 22 T cell receptor beta chains were sequenced from one sample in a study of response to subunit inactivated influenza vaccine. TCRdb itself ran the RT-PCR reads through MiXCR, one entry per CDR3 protein. The repertoire has over 750,000 distinct CDR3 sequences, 21% of them found once; the top ten carry roughly a tenth. The input for sequencing was PBMCs from blood, taken more than 4 days after vaccination. Every receptor here comes from a man aged 50 or older who received an inactivated influenza vaccine.

This clonotype has just a few counts. V is TRBV7-2 and J is TRBJ2-7; perhaps D is TRBD1 or TRBD2 (6 bases each). Germline V lookup: CDR1 SGHTA, CDR2 FQGNSA. The CDR3 contains 15 residues. V lost 5 bases and J 4 bases, leaving 18 bases between the germline ends. CDR3 sequence: CASSRAGRDTYEQYF. Here the CDR3 DNA reads TGTGCCAGCAGCCGGGCCGGGCGGGACACTTACGAGCAGTACTTC.

The V and J genes are TRBV12-3 or TRBV12-4 and TRBJ2-7; TRBD2 might be the D (6 bases). This CDR3 contains 14 residues. Trimming removed 1 base from V and 3 bases from J, with 10 bases in between. The CDR3 region is CASSLGRTNYEQYF. The CDR3 nucleotides read TGTGCCAGCAGTTTAGGGAGGACTAACTACGAGCAGTACTTC.

This clonotype was counted a few times. This chain links TRBV7-8 with TRBJ2-1; D is ambiguous. Germline-derived CDR1 and CDR2 are SGHVS and FQNEAQ. This CDR3 is 15 amino acids long. V shed 2 bases and J shed 4 bases, with 12 bases lying between them. CDR3 nucleotides: TGTGCCAGCAGCTTAACGGATAGCCTTTACAATGAGCAGTTCTTC. Residues: CASSLTDSLYNEQFF. Using reference TRBV7-8 and TRBJ2-1 for the parts outside the CDR3, the full variable domain is GAGVSQSPRYKVAKRGQDVALRCDPISGHVSLFWYQQALGQGPEFLTYFQNEAQLDKSGLPSDRFFAERPEGSVSTLKIQRTQQEDSAVYLCASSLTDSLYNEQFFGPGTRLTVL.

This clonotype occurred a few times. The J gene is TRBJ2-7, the V gene TRBV5-5; D not resolved. The germline V gene has CDR1 SGHKS and CDR2 YYEKEE (reference sequence). Between the trimmed V and J ends, which lost 4 bases and 3 bases, there was a span of 11 bases. This CDR3 is 13 amino acids long. The DNA of the CDR3 is TGTGCCAGCAGCGCTGAGCCCTACTACGAGCAGTACTTC. It encodes CASSAEPYYEQYF.

This clonotype was counted once. This rearrangement joins TRBV6-1 to TRBJ2-7; weak D call: TRBD1 (5 bases). Trimming stripped 6 bases from V and 0 bases from J, with 15 bases between. Germline V gene data show CDR1 as MNHNS and CDR2 as SASEGT. This CDR3 spans 15 amino acids. The CDR3 nucleotides are TGTGCCAGCAGACCTCAAGGGGAAAACTCCTACGAGCAGTACTTC. Protein product: CASRPQGENSYEQYF.

In its sample, this clonotype was seen a few times. The chain recombines TRBV29-1 with TRBJ1-1, with D possibly being TRBD1 (5 bases). The CDR3 contains 13 residues. Looked up from germline, CDR1 is SQVTM and CDR2 is ANQGSEA. V shed 7 bases and J shed 4 bases, with 16 bases lying between them. CDR3 in amino acids: CSAPEGQATEAFF. CDR3 nucleotides: TGCAGCGCCCCAGAGGGGCAGGCCACTGAAGCTTTCTTT.

To note about this clonotype: A much larger clone sits a single nucleotide away, making a read error possible. The chain couples TRBV29-1 to TRBJ2-1, with 9 bases fitting TRBD2. V lost 6 bases to trimming and J lost 0 bases; unmatched junction nucleotides: 6. This CDR3 region has 15 residues. Germline V lookup: CDR1 SQVTM, CDR2 ANQGSEA. This CDR3 reads CSVARTSVSYNEQFF. In DNA, the CDR3 is TGCAGCGTCGCCAGGACTAGCGTCTCCTACAATGAGCAGTTCTTC.

This chain joins TRBV6-2 or TRBV6-3 and TRBJ2-6; D is uncertain. V was clipped by 4 bases and J by 4 bases, with 11 bases between them. This CDR3 comprises 15 residues. Per the germline V gene, CDR1 is MNHEY and CDR2 is SVGEGT. CDR3 residues: CASSSGSAGANVLTF. CDR3 DNA: TGTGCCAGCAGTTCCGGTTCGGCAGGGGCCAACGTCCTGACTTTC.

CDR3 amino acids: CSATGTSGRPRNEQFF. The CDR3, as DNA: TGCAGTGCCACCGGGACTAGCGGGAGGCCCCGGAATGAGCAGTTCTTC. This chain joins TRBV20-1 and TRBJ2-1, with 15 bases aligning to TRBD2. The CDR3 contains 16 residues. Looked up from germline, CDR1 is DFQATT and CDR2 is SNEGSKA (reference sequence). Trimming removed 6 bases from V and 7 bases from J; junction bases left unmatched: 10.

This clonotype was seen at least ten times. This sequence joins TRBV20-1 and TRBJ1-2, with D perhaps TRBD1 (6 bases). The CDR3 is 13 amino acids. Germline CDR1 reads DFQATT; CDR2 reads SNEGSKA (reference sequence). V was cut by 0 bases and J by 7 bases, with 12 bases left in between. As DNA, the CDR3 is TGCAGTGCTAGAGAAGGGGGGGCGAGTGGCTACACCTTC. Its translation is CSAREGGASGYTF.

This clonotype was seen only a few times. The chain recombines TRBV7-9 with TRBJ2-3, with TRBD2 identical over 12 bases. From germline, CDR1 is SEHNR and CDR2 FQNEAQ (reference sequence). J was trimmed by 2 bases and V by 5 bases; bases with no gene match: 5. CDR3 length equals 16 residues. CDR3 residues: CASSELAGGLTDTQYF. CDR3 sequence (DNA): TGTGCCAGCAGCGAGCTAGCGGGGGGGCTCACAGATACGCAGTATTTT.

The chain links TRBV20-1 to TRBJ1-4; the match to TRBD1 covers 9 bases. Germline values: CDR1 DFQATT, CDR2 SNEGSKA (reference sequence). J lost 7 bases, V lost 5 bases, and 8 bases had no gene match. The CDR3 has 14 residues. The CDR3 region has the DNA TGCAGTGCTTATAACAGGGGGCGAAGTGAAAAACTGTTTTTT. This translates into CSAYNRGRSEKLFF.

The rearrangement joins TRBV6-2 or TRBV6-3 to TRBJ2-4, with D perhaps TRBD2 (6 bases). Germline loops: CDR1 MNHEY, CDR2 SVGEGT. The CDR3 sequence is 13 residues long. The V and J ends lost 10 bases and 5 bases respectively, with 15 bases between them. CDR3 nucleotides: TGTGCCACCCGGAGGGGACCTGAAAACATTCAGTACTTC. It yields the protein CATRRGPENIQYF.

The genes are TRBV7-6 and TRBJ1-5; 7 nucleotides match TRBD1. The germline CDR1 and CDR2 sequences are SGHVS and FNYEAQ. CDR3 size: 14 residues. Trimming cost V 5 bases and J 4 bases; bases outside gene matches: 5. The chain's CDR3 is CASSEQTGNQPQHF. In DNA form, the CDR3 reads TGTGCCAGCAGCGAACAGACAGGGAATCAGCCCCAGCATTTT.

The V and J genes are TRBV11-1 and TRBJ1-2; 7 nucleotides line up with TRBD1. The germline CDR1 and CDR2 sequences are SGHAT and FQDESV (reference sequence). CDR3 length: 18 amino acids. The junction had 23 bases not matched to a gene; V was cut back by 6 bases and J by 7 bases. CDR3 amino acids: CASRKPQGKYPFLFGYTF. The CDR3 nucleotides read TGTGCCAGCAGGAAACCACAGGGGAAATACCCCTTTTTATTTGGCTACACCTTC.

This clonotype turned up a few times. The chain couples TRBV20-1 to TRBJ1-5; no definite D call. The V gene's germline CDR1 is DFQATT and CDR2 SNEGSKA (reference sequence). Trimming cost V 4 bases and J 8 bases, with 15 bases left between them. This CDR3 comprises 13 residues. CDR3: CSAIRVHGEPQHF. The CDR3 nucleotides read TGCAGTGCTATTCGGGTGCACGGAGAGCCCCAGCATTTT.

This clonotype was counted a few times. This chain uses TRBV7-2 with TRBJ2-7; TRBD1 matches at 9 bases. The CDR3 covers 15 residues. Germline CDR1 reads SGHTA; CDR2 reads FQGNSA. CDR3 nucleotide sequence: TGTAGCACTTCAGGGGGGACAGGGACTCTATACGAGCAGTACTTC. It is translated as CSTSGGTGTLYEQYF. The full variable domain, rest sourced from reference TRBV7-2 and TRBJ2-7, is GAGVSQSPSNKVTEKGKDVELRCDPISGHTALYWYRQSLGQGLEFLIYFQGNSAPDKSGLPSDRFSAERTGGSVSTLTIQRTQQEDSAVYLCSTSGGTGTLYEQYFGPGTRLTVT.

The count of this clonotype is one. The chain links TRBV3-1 to TRBJ2-2, with 8 bases identical to TRBD2. This CDR3 has 17 amino acids. The trim removed 4 bases at V and 5 bases at J, leaving 12 bases unmatched. CDR1 is LGHDT, CDR2 YNNKEL, per germline (reference sequence). CDR3 protein: CASSPYLRASGTGELFF. The CDR3 DNA reads as TGTGCCAGCAGCCCCTACCTGCGGGCTAGCGGGACCGGGGAGCTGTTTTTT.

This clonotype was seen at least ten times. The junction does not match germline at one end; this may be a read error. The chain joins TRBV5-5 to TRBJ1-5, with 8 bases lining up with TRBD1. Germline lookup yields CDR1 SGHKS and CDR2 YYEKEE (reference sequence). The CDR3 covers 16 residues. The CDR3 loop reads CASSLGAGGSNQPQHF. CDR3 in DNA: TGCGCCAGCAGCTTGGGGGCAGGGGGCAGCAATCAGCCCCAGCATTTT.

The chain employs TRBV30 and TRBJ2-2, with D unresolved. Per germline, CDR1 GTSNPN and CDR2 SVGIG (reference sequence). V was clipped by 2 bases and J by 4 bases, with 5 bases between them. This CDR3 is 12 amino acids long. CDR3 loop: CAWSIGTGELFF. The CDR3 coding sequence is TGTGCCTGGAGTATCGGCACCGGGGAGCTGTTTTTT.

V and J are TRBV9 and TRBJ2-2; 10 positions match TRBD2. The CDR3 length is 16 residues. Germline CDR1 is SGDLS and CDR2 is YYNGEE. The ends lost 0 bases at V and 10 bases at J; junction bases unmatched: 9. The CDR3 spells CASSVGTSGSQAELFF. DNA for the CDR3: TGTGCCAGCAGCGTAGGGACTAGCGGAAGCCAGGCGGAGCTGTTTTTT.

This clonotype was found a few times. The CDR3 DNA reads TGTGCCACCAGTGACTCGGGGGGGAGCTCCTACAATGAGCAGTTCTTC. It codes for CATSDSGGSSYNEQFF. The chain is built from TRBV24-1 and TRBJ2-1; TRBD2 matches at 8 bases. Trimming at V came to 4 bases and at J to 0 bases, leaving 4 bases not matched to a gene. Per germline, CDR1 KGHDR and CDR2 SFDVKD. CDR3 length: 16 residues.